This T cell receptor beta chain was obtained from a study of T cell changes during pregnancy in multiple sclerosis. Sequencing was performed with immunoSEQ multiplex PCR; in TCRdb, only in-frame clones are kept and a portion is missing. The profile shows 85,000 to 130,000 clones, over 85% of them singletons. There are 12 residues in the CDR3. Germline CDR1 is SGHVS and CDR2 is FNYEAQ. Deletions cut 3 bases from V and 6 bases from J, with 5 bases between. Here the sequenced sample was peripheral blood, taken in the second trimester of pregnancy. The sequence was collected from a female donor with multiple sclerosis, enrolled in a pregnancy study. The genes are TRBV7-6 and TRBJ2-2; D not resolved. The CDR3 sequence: CASSFPPGELFF. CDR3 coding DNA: TGTGCCAGCAGCTTTCCTCCCGGGGAGCTGTTTTTT.